Given below is one TCR beta chain in context. The method was immunoSEQ multiplex PCR; TCRdb's version includes in-frame clones alone and lacks a portion of them. The data contain around 34,000 clones, 90% of them seen just once; the ten biggest clones take up around 13%. These data belong to a study of T cell changes during pregnancy in multiple sclerosis. The CDR3 runs 15 residues. V was trimmed by 5 bases and J by 2 bases, leaving 16 bases between them. Germline CDR1 SEHNR, CDR2 FQNEAQ (reference sequence). The input for sequencing was CD8+ T cells from peripheral blood mononuclear cells, taken in the first trimester of pregnancy. The V gene is TRBV7-9, the J gene TRBJ2-7; D might be TRBD1 (6 bases). This receptor was identified in a female donor with multiple sclerosis, enrolled in a pregnancy study. Written as DNA, the CDR3 is TGTGCCAGCAGCACGGGATTCGGGACACCCTACGAGCAGTACTTC. Its translation: CASSTGFGTPYEQYF.